This T cell receptor beta chain was profiled in a study of shared clonotypes between healthy human individuals. Study background: The plates for each donor numbered three CD4 naive, three CD4 memory, two CD8 naive and one CD8 memory.

The test was conducted at deep level. The repertoire was sequenced with immunoSEQ multiplex PCR; TCRdb's copy has only in-frame clones and lacks some. Among 730,000 or so clones listed, roughly 70% were seen once. In regard to this clone: Its specificity is not known.

The CD4+ fraction was divided into a CD45RA+ naive subset and a CD45RA-negative memory subset. Whole-study results and caveats: Limited genetic and exposure-history diversity came from having few donors.

This CDR3 region has 14 residues. In germline, CDR1 is MNHEY, CDR2 SVGAGI. V lost 5 bases and J lost 5; bases outside the gene matches: 3. The sample taken for sequencing was memory CD4+ T cells sorted from blood. As to subset: CD45RA-negative fraction. The rearrangement uses TRBV6-5 and TRBJ1-3, with 10 nucleotides matching TRBD1. This clonotype was sampled from a woman aged 25 to 39 in good health. In nucleotides, the CDR3 is TGTGCCAGCAGTGGGGGACAGGGGAGAAACACCATATATTTT. Translation gives CASSGGQGRNTIYF.